These T cell receptor beta chains were read from a single sample in a study of T cells after yellow fever vaccination. TCRdb passed the 5' RACE reads through MiXCR, listing each CDR3 protein once. There are some 350,000 distinct CDR3 sequences in the sample; about 9.9% occur only once, and 18% lies in the top ten. The material was PBMCs, obtained on the day of the first yellow fever vaccination. The source is a man aged 18 to 35 who received the YFV17D yellow fever vaccine. Each CDR3 is given with its conserved first and last residue. The D gene is left open where the match is weak. Size is stated for part of the rows, as once, few or many counts, or as a class when the clone is expanded.

j_call v_call d_call clone_size cdr3_aa cdr3_nt
TRBJ2-1 TRBV7-2 - few CASSGRDFNNEQFF TGTGCCAGCAGCGGCCGGGACTTCAACAATGAGCAGTTCTTC
TRBJ2-1 TRBV5-1 TRBD2 - CASSPPASGPSYNEQFF TGCGCCAGCAGCCCTCCTGCTAGCGGTCCCTCCTACAATGAGCAGTTCTTC
TRBJ2-3 TRBV7-2 - few CASSRRRDTQYF TGTGCCAGCAGCCGTAGGAGGGATACGCAGTATTTT
TRBJ1-1 TRBV12-3/TRBV12-4 - few CASNTRWLALNTEAFF TGTGCCAGCAATACAAGGTGGCTAGCGTTGAACACTGAAGCTTTCTTT
TRBJ2-2 TRBV6-6 - - CASREGGGELFF TGTGCCAGCAGGGAGGGGGGCGGGGAGCTGTTTTTT
TRBJ1-6 TRBV15 - - CATSRGVERSPLHF TGTGCCACCAGCAGAGGGGTGGAGAGGTCACCCCTCCACTTT
TRBJ1-1 TRBV29-1 TRBD1 - CSVETGDTEAFF TGCAGCGTTGAAACAGGGGACACTGAAGCTTTCTTT
TRBJ2-1 TRBV4-1 - few CASSQTLLYLGNEQFF TGCGCCAGCAGCCAAACCCTACTCTACTTGGGCAATGAGCAGTTCTTC
TRBJ1-2 TRBV12-3/TRBV12-4 - - CASSFLINYGYTF TGTGCCAGCAGTTTCCTAATTAACTATGGCTACACCTTC
TRBJ1-2 TRBV20-1 TRBD1 once CSARDRYHGYTF TGCAGTGCCCGGGACAGGTACCATGGCTACACCTTC
TRBJ2-7 TRBV7-9 TRBD1 few CASSPPGTGNEQYF TGTGCCAGCAGCCCACCCGGGACAGGGAACGAGCAGTACTTC
TRBJ2-7 TRBV27 - few CASSRGVGGSSYEQYF TGTGCCAGCAGCCGGGGTGTCGGAGGGAGCTCCTACGAGCAGTACTTC
TRBJ2-7 TRBV5-4 - - CASSFGGGRPGEQYF TGTGCCAGCAGCTTTGGAGGGGGGCGTCCTGGCGAGCAGTACTTC
TRBJ2-1 TRBV27 - - CASSFAEAPWNEQFF TGTGCCAGCAGTTTCGCCGAGGCCCCATGGAATGAGCAGTTCTTC
TRBJ1-1 TRBV6-2/TRBV6-3 TRBD1 - CASSWTGSTEAFF TGTGCCAGCAGTTGGACAGGGAGCACTGAAGCTTTCTTT
TRBJ1-3 TRBV29-1 TRBD1 - CSVEDRVPGGTIYF TGCAGCGTTGAAGATCGGGTCCCAGGGGGCACCATATATTTT
TRBJ2-5 TRBV20-1 - - CGGLYQETQYF TGCGGGGGCCTGTACCAAGAGACCCAGTACTTC
TRBJ2-4 TRBV3-1 TRBD2 - CASSQDAGGLNIQYF TGTGCCAGCAGCCAAGATGCGGGAGGGTTAAACATTCAGTACTTC
TRBJ2-3 TRBV4-2 TRBD1 - CASSPLGRVRGRGDTQYF TGTGCCAGCAGCCCCCTTGGTCGGGTGAGGGGGCGCGGAGATACGCAGTATTTT
TRBJ1-1 TRBV29-1 - many CSVGGVSNTEAFF TGCAGCGTAGGAGGGGTGAGCAACACTGAAGCTTTCTTT
TRBJ2-6 TRBV11-2 - - CASSSPGGNLAGANVLTF TGTGCCAGCAGCTCCCCCGGTGGGAACCTCGCTGGGGCCAACGTCCTGACTTTC
TRBJ2-7 TRBV7-2 - - CASGTWGYEQYF TGTGCCAGCGGGACATGGGGCTACGAGCAGTACTTC
TRBJ1-4 TRBV4-1 TRBD1 - CASSQPGQRVRKLFF TGCGCCAGCAGCCAACCGGGACAGCGGGTGCGCAAACTGTTTTTT
TRBJ2-3 TRBV7-2 - - CASSFSRGTDTQYF TGTGCCAGCAGCTTCAGCAGGGGCACAGATACGCAGTATTTT
TRBJ1-6 TRBV4-2 TRBD1 few CASSQDLQGATPLHF TGTGCCAGCAGCCAAGATCTCCAGGGGGCTACTCCCCTCCACTTT
TRBJ2-7 TRBV3-1 - - CASSQGSDPYEQYF TGTGCCAGCAGCCAAGGTTCTGATCCCTACGAGCAGTACTTC
TRBJ2-6 TRBV7-8 - few CASSLYPGSGANVLTF TGTGCCAGCAGCTTATATCCGGGCTCTGGGGCCAACGTCCTGACTTTC
TRBJ2-7 TRBV18 TRBD2 - CASSPAASSGGYEQYF TGTGCCAGCTCACCCGCGGCTTCTAGCGGGGGCTACGAGCAGTACTTC
TRBJ1-4 TRBV6-1 - few CASLKQGSEKLFF TGTGCCAGCCTAAAACAGGGAAGCGAAAAACTGTTTTTT
TRBJ2-1 TRBV7-2 - few CASSLVGYAWDEQFF TGTGCCAGCAGCTTAGTGGGTTACGCGTGGGATGAGCAGTTCTTC
TRBJ2-5 TRBV27 - - CASSFKWLETQYF TGTGCCAGCAGTTTCAAGTGGTTAGAGACCCAGTACTTC
TRBJ1-1 TRBV6-5 - few CASSYPAMNTEAFF TGTGCCAGCAGTTACCCGGCCATGAACACTGAAGCTTTCTTT
TRBJ1-1 TRBV2 - - CASSSQSRSEAFF TGTGCCAGCAGTTCCCAAAGTCGGTCTGAAGCTTTCTTT
TRBJ1-1 TRBV19 - few CASSAAANTEAFF TGTGCCAGTAGTGCAGCAGCGAACACTGAAGCTTTCTTT
TRBJ1-1 TRBV3-1 - few CASSQTNRGEAFF TGTGCCAGCAGCCAGACGAATCGGGGTGAAGCTTTCTTT
TRBJ1-5 TRBV5-6 TRBD1 few CASSQRDRYQPQHF TGTGCCAGCAGCCAGAGGGACAGATATCAGCCCCAGCATTTT
TRBJ2-5 TRBV6-1 TRBD1 - CASRAILQGLGAQTQYF TGTGCCAGCAGAGCCATTTTACAGGGGCTTGGGGCACAGACCCAGTACTTC
TRBJ2-3 TRBV4-2 - - CASSPRAGTDTQYF TGTGCCAGCAGCCCGAGAGCCGGCACAGATACGCAGTATTTT
TRBJ2-1 TRBV13 - few CASSLDPGGYNEQFF TGTGCCAGCAGCTTAGATCCAGGGGGGTACAATGAGCAGTTCTTC
TRBJ1-6 TRBV7-6 TRBD1 - CASSQGEANSPLHF TGTGCCAGCAGTCAGGGGGAAGCTAATTCACCCCTCCACTTT
TRBJ2-3 TRBV4-3 - few CASSQANWALSTDTQYF TGCGCCAGCAGCCAAGCCAACTGGGCCCTAAGCACAGATACGCAGTATTTT
TRBJ1-2 TRBV7-9 TRBD1 - CASSSPGGNYGYTF TGTGCCAGCAGCAGTCCAGGGGGCAACTATGGCTACACCTTC
TRBJ2-7 TRBV18 - - CASSPQGSGEQYF TGTGCCAGCTCACCGCAGGGGTCAGGCGAGCAGTACTTC
TRBJ2-3 TRBV6-1 - many CASSLPGRGTDTQYF TGTGCCAGCAGCCTCCCCGGCAGGGGCACAGATACGCAGTATTTT
TRBJ1-5 TRBV6-2/TRBV6-3 - many CASTNNRDQPQHF TGTGCCAGCACGAACAACAGGGATCAGCCCCAGCATTTT
TRBJ1-6 TRBV4-2 TRBD1 few CASSQVLGTDNSPLHF TGTGCCAGCAGCCAAGTCTTGGGGACAGATAATTCACCCCTCCACTTT
TRBJ1-2 TRBV7-2 TRBD1 - CASSYRGLIYGYTF TGTGCCAGCAGCTACAGGGGGTTGATCTATGGCTACACCTTC
TRBJ2-5 TRBV7-3 TRBD2 few CASSLRPVAGGPETQYF TGTGCCAGCAGCTTACGTCCGGTAGCGGGGGGGCCTGAGACCCAGTACTTC
TRBJ2-3 TRBV7-8 - - CASSPGWLASDTQYF TGTGCCAGCAGCCCGGGGTGGCTAGCGTCAGATACGCAGTATTTT
TRBJ2-2 TRBV5-1 - few CASSLGVFKGRLNTGELFF TGCGCCAGCAGCTTGGGGGTGTTTAAGGGGCGCCTGAACACCGGGGAGCTGTTTTTT
TRBJ2-7 TRBV4-2 - - CASSQESVPNYEQYF TGTGCCAGCAGCCAAGAGTCGGTGCCCAACTACGAGCAGTACTTC